This record looks at one T cell receptor beta chain sequence and its context. The V end was cut by 6 bases, the J end by 4 bases, with 15 bases between. The CDR3 is 15 residues long. Germline CDR1 and CDR2: MDHEN and SYDVKM. This record comes from a study of blood T cell repertoires in COVID-19. About the study: The United States, Italy and Spain were the sources of the acute and convalescent COVID-19 samples. Sources were T cells, B-cell-depleted T cells, or PBMCs; the material itself was cDNA or gDNA.

Sequencing was performed with immunoSEQ multiplex PCR; in TCRdb, only in-frame clones are kept and a portion is missing. The sample carries roughly 250,000 clones, 88% recorded once. Self-reported history from a screening survey and questionnaire set each donor's cohort. The receptor's source is a woman between 50 and 59 years old who had recovered from COVID-19. This chain uses TRBV28 with TRBJ2-2, with D perhaps matching TRBD1 (5 bases). Specimen: PBMCs or T cells enriched from blood (not recorded which). The CDR3 sequence: CASRGVQSITGELFF. CDR3 sequence (DNA): TGTGCCAGCAGAGGGGTACAAAGTATCACCGGGGAGCTGTTTTTT.